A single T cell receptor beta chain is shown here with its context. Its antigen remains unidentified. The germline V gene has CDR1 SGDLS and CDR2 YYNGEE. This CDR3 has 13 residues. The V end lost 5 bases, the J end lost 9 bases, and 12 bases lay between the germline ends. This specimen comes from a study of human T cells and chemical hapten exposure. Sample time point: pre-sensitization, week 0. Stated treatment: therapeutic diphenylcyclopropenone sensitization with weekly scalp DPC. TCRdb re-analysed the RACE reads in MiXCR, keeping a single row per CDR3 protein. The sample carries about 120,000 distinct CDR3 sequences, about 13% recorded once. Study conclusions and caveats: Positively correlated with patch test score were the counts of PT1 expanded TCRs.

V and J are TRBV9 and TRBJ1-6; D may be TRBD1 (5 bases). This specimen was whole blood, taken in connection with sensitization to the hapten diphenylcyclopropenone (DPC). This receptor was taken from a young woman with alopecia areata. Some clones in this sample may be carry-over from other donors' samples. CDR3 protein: CASSAGGGSPLHF. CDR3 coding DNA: TGTGCCAGCAGTGCGGGGGGTGGTTCACCCCTCCACTTT.